These 32 T cell receptor beta chains were all obtained from the same sample, sequenced in a study of cytomegalovirus exposure and HLA in healthy donors. 60 Vbeta and 13 Jbeta primers were used in PCR. Method: immunoSEQ multiplex PCR; TCRdb's copy keeps in-frame clones and lacks some. This table has 160,000 or so clones, around 78% appearing once. Material: PBMCs. These receptors all come from a middle-aged woman in good health and CMV-seronegative.

The chain has TRBV28 and TRBJ2-7; possible D gene TRBD2, 5 bases. The CDR3 covers 15 residues. Trimming took 7 bases from V and 1 from J, leaving 17 bases between them. In germline, CDR1 is MDHEN, CDR2 SYDVKM. CDR3 loop: CASTSAGGLSYEQYF. The CDR3 region has the DNA TGTGCCAGCACCTCCGCGGGCGGTTTATCCTACGAGCAGTACTTC.

The chain uses TRBV6-5 and TRBJ1-5; a weak D match, TRBD1 (6 bases). V shed 7 bases and J shed 4 bases, with 11 bases lying between them. The germline V gene has CDR1 MNHEY and CDR2 SVGAGI. The CDR3 contains 13 residues. This CDR3 reads CASKGEGNQPQHF. CDR3 sequence (DNA): TGTGCCAGCAAGGGGGAGGGGAATCAGCCCCAGCATTTT.

The V call is TRBV5-1, the J call TRBJ2-1; TRBD2 agrees at 10 bases. Looked up from germline, CDR1 is SGHRS and CDR2 is YFSETQ. The CDR3 is made up of 16 amino acids. Trimming removed 5 bases from V and 7 bases from J; junction bases left unmatched: 12. The CDR3 reads CASRLASGSSGNEQFF. As DNA, the CDR3 is TGCGCCAGCAGGCTCGCTAGCGGGAGTTCGGGGAATGAGCAGTTCTTC.

Remarks on this clone: One junction end disagrees with the germline gene, perhaps due to a read error. The sample has other DNA sequences that encode this CDR3 too. The chain employs TRBV6-1 and TRBJ2-6; 9 bases line up with TRBD1. CDR1 and CDR2 (germline): MNHNS, SASEGT. The CDR3 contains 15 residues. The CDR3 protein is CASRTGGSGANVLTF. The CDR3, as DNA: TGTGCCAGCAGAACAGGGGGCTCTGGGGCCAACGTCCTAACTTTC.

J is TRBJ2-5 and V is TRBV20-1; D is unresolved. The CDR3 is made up of 11 amino acids. V was pared by 0 bases and J by 5 bases, with 4 bases between. The germline gives CDR1 DFQATT, CDR2 SNEGSKA (reference sequence). CDR3 DNA sequence: TGCAGTGCTAGAGATCTGGAGACCCAGTACTTC. Its translation: CSARDLETQYF.

The chain links TRBV30 to TRBJ2-1; 12 nucleotides align to TRBD2. V was pared by 1 base and J by 9 bases, with 10 bases of the junction left unmatched. The CDR3 covers 16 residues. Germline loops: CDR1 GTSNPN, CDR2 SVGIG (reference sequence). The CDR3 DNA follows: TGTGCCTGGAGTGAACAACTAGCGGGAGGTTTTATTGAGCAGTTCTTC. As protein: CAWSEQLAGGFIEQFF.

This clone was counted a single time. The chain carries TRBV2 and TRBJ1-4; a weak D match, TRBD1 (6 bases). Germline values: CDR1 SNHLY, CDR2 FYNNEI. The CDR3 spans 15 residues. Trimming pared 8 bases from V and 8 bases from J, leaving 21 bases between. The CDR3 DNA is TGTGCCAGCCGTCTTGAGGACAGAAAGAGGGAAAAACTGTTTTTT. Translating it yields CASRLEDRKREKLFF.

The chain uses TRBV4-2 and TRBJ2-1; TRBD2 matches at 13 bases. V shed 2 bases and J 5 bases; nucleotides not matched to a gene: 3. Per germline, CDR1 LGHNA and CDR2 YNFKEQ. CDR3 length equals 16 residues. CDR3 loop: CASSQIGLAGDNEQFF. CDR3 nucleotide sequence: TGTGCCAGCAGCCAAATAGGACTAGCGGGGGACAATGAGCAGTTCTTC.

V gene TRBV5-1 combines with J gene TRBJ2-5; 10 positions agree with TRBD1. V was pared by 3 bases and J by 4 bases, with 6 bases of the junction left unmatched. The germline CDR1 and CDR2 sequences are SGHRS and YFSETQ. CDR3 length: 15 amino acids. The DNA of the CDR3 is TGCGCCAGCAGCTCGACAGGGGGCGAGGGAGAGACCCAGTACTTC. It codes for CASSSTGGEGETQYF.

J is TRBJ2-2 and V is TRBV29-1, with 8 bases fitting TRBD1. Trimming at V came to 7 bases and at J to 4 bases, leaving 5 bases not matched to a gene. This CDR3 spans 13 amino acids. Germline V CDR1 and CDR2: SQVTM, ANQGSEA. CDR3 bases: TGCAGCGGACAGGGACAGGCCACCGGGGAGCTGTTTTTT. Encoded protein: CSGQGQATGELFF.

The genes are TRBV19 and TRBJ1-1, with D possibly matching TRBD1 (5 bases). V lost 1 base and J lost 1, with 7 bases in between. The CDR3 length is 14 residues. Per germline, CDR1 LNHDA and CDR2 SQIVND (reference sequence). The CDR3, as DNA: TGTGCCAGTAGTATAGGGGGGGAGAACACTGAAGCTTTCTTT. It specifies CASSIGGENTEAFF.

The V call is TRBV28, the J call TRBJ2-1, with 10 positions matching TRBD2. V gave up 6 bases and J gave up 0 bases; unmatched junction bases: 5. The CDR3 is 16 residues long. Germline V gene sequence: CDR1 MDHEN, CDR2 SYDVKM. The CDR3, as DNA: TGTGCCAGCAGCCAATCTAGCGGGAGCTCCTACAATGAGCAGTTCTTC. Translated, it gives CASSQSSGSSYNEQFF.

V and J are TRBV28 and TRBJ1-2, with 8 positions matching TRBD1. This CDR3 comprises 15 residues. V was pared by 5 bases and J by 8 bases, with 13 bases of the junction left unmatched. CDR1 and CDR2 (germline): MDHEN, SYDVKM. The CDR3 spells CASSPRDRTIGGYTF. CDR3 sequence (DNA): TGTGCCAGCAGTCCTAGGGACAGGACAATCGGGGGCTACACCTTC.

This clone appeared once. V and J are TRBV30 and TRBJ2-6; D is ambiguous. Germline V gene lookup returns CDR1 GTSNPN and CDR2 SVGIG (reference sequence). The CDR3 contains 12 residues. V was clipped by 5 bases and J by 2 bases, with 4 bases between them. CDR3 DNA sequence: TGTGCCTGGTCTCCTGGGGCCAACGTCCTGACTTTC. Its protein product is CAWSPGANVLTF.

The chain is built from TRBV28 and TRBJ2-7; weak D call: TRBD1 (6 bases). CDR1 and CDR2 from the germline V gene are MDHEN and SYDVKM. Trimming removed 8 bases from V and 5 bases from J, with 19 bases in between. The length of the CDR3 is 14 residues. The DNA for the CDR3 is TGTGCCAGCCTCTCACCACAGGGCGTCCACGAGCAGTACTTC. Translation gives CASLSPQGVHEQYF.

This rearrangement joins TRBV5-6 to TRBJ1-2; 7 positions match TRBD1. V lost 6 bases, J lost 5 bases, and 10 bases stayed unmatched. The germline V gene encodes CDR1 SGHDT and CDR2 YYEEEE. The CDR3 runs to 14 residues. CDR3 sequence: CASTDIGTEYGYTF. The CDR3 DNA reads TGTGCCAGCACCGATATCGGGACAGAGTATGGCTACACCTTC.

The chain recombines TRBV7-2 with TRBJ1-1, with D possibly being TRBD1 (5 bases). The V gene lost 5 bases and the J gene lost 8 bases, with 15 bases spanning the gap. This CDR3 has 13 amino acids. Germline assignment: CDR1 SGHTA and CDR2 FQGNSA. CDR3 nucleotides: TGTGCCAGCAGCCTCAGCGGGGACCCCGAAGCTTTCTTT. It yields the protein CASSLSGDPEAFF.

This clone has just a few counts. The chain combines TRBV7-3 with TRBJ1-2; 7 positions match TRBD1. Germline CDR1 is SGHTA and CDR2 is FQGTGA. V lost 5 bases to trimming and J lost 6 bases; unmatched junction nucleotides: 9. The CDR3 spans 14 residues. CDR3 amino acids: CASSLTGNGDGYTF. DNA of the CDR3: TGTGCCAGCAGCCTGACAGGGAATGGGGATGGCTACACCTTC.

This clone was observed a handful of times. This chain uses TRBV27 with TRBJ2-2; a weak D match, TRBD2 (6 bases). The germline V gene has CDR1 MNHEY and CDR2 SMNVEV (reference sequence). Trimming shortened V by 3 bases and J by 0 bases, and 11 bases separated the two germline ends. The CDR3 covers 16 residues. This CDR3 is CASSLFGGSNTGELFF. DNA of the CDR3: TGTGCCAGCAGTTTGTTTGGGGGGTCGAACACCGGGGAGCTGTTTTTT.

The chain has TRBV6-4 and TRBJ2-1; the D gene is possibly TRBD2 (6 bases). The germline gives CDR1 MRHNA, CDR2 SNTAGT. The V and J ends lost 4 bases and 10 bases respectively, with 14 bases between them. The CDR3 is made up of 13 amino acids. The CDR3 DNA reads as TGTGCCAGCAGTGGCCAGACTAGGGGAGAGCAGTTCTTC. Amino acids: CASSGQTRGEQFF.

CDR3 residues: CASSSRTSYEQYF. The CDR3 bases are TGTGCCAGCAGCTCCCGGACTAGCTACGAGCAGTACTTC. This chain links TRBV13 with TRBJ2-7, with TRBD2 matching over 7 bases. J gave up 3 bases and V 4 bases, and 3 bases lay outside the gene matches. CDR3 length: 13 residues. Looked up from germline, CDR1 is PRHDT and CDR2 is FYEKMQ (reference sequence).

This chain links TRBV6-1 with TRBJ1-1; D may be TRBD1 (5 bases). This CDR3 region has 16 residues. Germline V CDR1 and CDR2: MNHNS, SASEGT. Trimming pared 2 bases from V and 0 bases from J, leaving 13 bases between. CDR3 sequence reads: CASSELGGFMNTEAFF. CDR3 coding DNA: TGTGCCAGCAGTGAACTGGGGGGTTTTATGAACACTGAAGCTTTCTTT.

The V gene is TRBV10-3, the J gene TRBJ1-5, with D perhaps matching TRBD1 (5 bases). Germline V CDR1 and CDR2: ENHRY, SYGVKD. Trimming cost V 8 bases and J 8 bases, with 19 bases left between them. This CDR3 has 14 residues. CDR3 residues: CAIADPTRGKPQHF. The DNA of the CDR3 is TGTGCCATCGCCGATCCCACCCGGGGGAAGCCCCAGCATTTT.

The CDR3 sequence: CASTSQVEAFF. For the CDR3, the DNA is TGTGCCAGCACCTCACAGGTCGAAGCTTTCTTT. This rearrangement joins TRBV11-1 to TRBJ1-1, with TRBD1 as a possible D gene (5 bases). With 7 bases removed from V and 8 bases from J, the gap between germline ends came to 11 bases. Germline values: CDR1 SGHAT, CDR2 FQDESV (reference sequence). The length of the CDR3 is 11 residues.

The J gene is TRBJ2-7, the V gene TRBV5-1; a possible D gene is TRBD2 (6 bases). The CDR3 contains 12 residues. Germline V gene sequence: CDR1 SGHRS, CDR2 YFSETQ. Trimming left V 6 bases short and J 4 bases short, with 11 bases between. CDR3 DNA: TGCGCCAGCACGGAGGGCGGGTACGAGCAGTACTTC. Amino acids: CASTEGGYEQYF. Full variable domain (missing parts from reference TRBV5-1 and TRBJ2-7): KAGVTQTPRYLIKTRGQQVTLSCSPISGHRSVSWYQQTPGQGLQFLFEYFSETQRNKGNFPGRFSGRQFSNSRSEMNVSTLELGDSALYLCASTEGGYEQYFGPGTRLTVT.

The gene calls are TRBV6-5 and TRBJ2-1; the D is unclear. Trimming took 6 bases from V and 1 from J, leaving 10 bases between them. There are 14 residues in the CDR3. CDR1 is MNHEY, CDR2 SVGAGI, per germline. Here the CDR3 DNA reads TGTGCCAGCAGCCCAGCCGGGTCCTACAATGAGCAGTTCTTC. Protein sequence: CASSPAGSYNEQFF.

This clone was observed a single time. The J gene is TRBJ2-2, the V gene TRBV19, with 7 bases matching TRBD2. V shed 8 bases, J shed 5 bases, and the junction held 8 bases outside the gene matches. The CDR3 runs to 14 residues. CDR1 is LNHDA, CDR2 SQIVND, per germline (reference sequence). This CDR3 is CASHLGGVTGELFF. The CDR3 nucleotides read TGTGCCAGTCACCTGGGGGGGGTTACCGGGGAGCTGTTTTTT.

The rearrangement links TRBV19 to TRBJ1-1; a weak D match, TRBD1 (5 bases). Deletions cut 1 base from V and 3 bases from J, with 9 bases between. Germline V gene sequence: CDR1 LNHDA, CDR2 SQIVND (reference sequence). The CDR3 totals 14 residues. For the CDR3, the DNA is TGTGCCAGTAGTATAGCCCCCAGGGACACTGAAGCTTTCTTT. This translates into CASSIAPRDTEAFF.

The gene calls are TRBV18 and TRBJ1-1; 7 bases fit TRBD1. The CDR3 contains 13 residues. The germline V gene has CDR1 KGHSH and CDR2 LQKENI. The V gene end was trimmed by 4 bases and the J gene end by 5 bases; junction bases not matched to a gene: 4. CDR3 protein: CASSRIQGTEAFF. CDR3 nucleotides: TGTGCCAGCTCACGTATACAGGGGACTGAAGCTTTCTTT.

The V and J genes are TRBV13 and TRBJ1-3; tentatively, D is TRBD1 (5 bases). CDR3 length: 14 residues. Trimming shortened V by 4 bases and J by 2 bases, and 9 bases separated the two germline ends. Germline CDR1 and CDR2: PRHDT and FYEKMQ (reference sequence). The CDR3 DNA reads as TGTGCCAGCAGCTCCAGGGCAACTGGAAACACCATATATTTT. Encoded protein: CASSSRATGNTIYF.

This clone came up once. This rearrangement joins TRBV18 to TRBJ2-7, with 7 bases lining up with TRBD2. V gave up 1 base and J gave up 6 bases; unmatched junction bases: 6. The CDR3 runs 14 residues. CDR1 is KGHSH, CDR2 LQKENI, per germline. CDR3 DNA sequence: TGTGCCAGCTCACCACGCGGGAGAGACGCCGAGCAGTACTTC. It encodes CASSPRGRDAEQYF.

This clone has just a few counts. The rearrangement links TRBV15 to TRBJ1-1; D unresolved. CDR3 length: 14 residues. V lost 4 bases to trimming and J lost 4 bases, with 13 bases between them. Germline V gene lookup returns CDR1 LNHNV and CDR2 YYDKDF (reference sequence). The CDR3 here is CATSTREESTEAFF. CDR3 DNA sequence: TGTGCCACCAGCACAAGGGAGGAGTCCACTGAAGCTTTCTTT. The complete variable domain, with remaining parts taken from reference TRBV15 and TRBJ1-1, reads DAMVIQNPRYQVTQFGKPVTLSCSQTLNHNVMYWYQQKSSQAPKLLFHYYDKDFNNEADTPDNFQSRRPNTSFCFLDIRSPGLGDTAMYLCATSTREESTEAFFGQGTRLTVV.